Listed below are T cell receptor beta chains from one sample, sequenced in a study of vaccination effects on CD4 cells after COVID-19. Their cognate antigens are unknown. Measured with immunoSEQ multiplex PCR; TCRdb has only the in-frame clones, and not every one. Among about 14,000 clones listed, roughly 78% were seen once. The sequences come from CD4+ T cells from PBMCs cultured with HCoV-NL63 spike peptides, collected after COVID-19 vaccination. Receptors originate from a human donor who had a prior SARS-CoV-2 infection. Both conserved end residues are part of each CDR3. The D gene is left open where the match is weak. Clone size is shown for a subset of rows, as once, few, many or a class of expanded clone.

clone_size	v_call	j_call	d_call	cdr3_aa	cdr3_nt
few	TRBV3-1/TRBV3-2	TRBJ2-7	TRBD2	CASSQTSGLSYEQYF	TGTGCCAGCAGCCAAACTAGCGGACTCTCCTACGAGCAGTACTTC
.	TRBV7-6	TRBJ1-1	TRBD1	CASSAQGDTEAFF	TGTGCCAGCAGCGCCCAGGGGGACACTGAAGCTTTCTTT
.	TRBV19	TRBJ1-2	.	CASIQDGMVGYTF	TGTGCCAGTATACAAGACGGGATGGTTGGCTACACCTTC
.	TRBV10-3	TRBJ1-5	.	CATNQAGVNQPQHF	TGTGCCACAAATCAGGCAGGGGTTAATCAGCCCCAGCATTTT
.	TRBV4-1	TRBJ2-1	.	CASSPQFSVNEQFF	TGCGCCAGCAGCCCTCAATTTAGCGTCAATGAGCAGTTCTTC
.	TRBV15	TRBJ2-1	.	CATSRDLAGSEQFF	TGTGCCACCAGCAGAGATCTAGCCGGGAGTGAGCAGTTCTTC
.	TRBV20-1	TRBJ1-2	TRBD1	CSASRGQGYGYTF	TGCAGTGCTAGTCGGGGACAGGGTTATGGCTACACCTTC
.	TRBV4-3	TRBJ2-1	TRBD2	CASSPYKNSGRGNEQFF	TGCGCCAGCAGCCCGTACAAAAATAGCGGGAGGGGCAATGAGCAGTTCTTC
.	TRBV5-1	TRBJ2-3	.	CASNLGPTRGTDTQYF	TGCGCCAGCAACTTGGGACCGACAAGGGGCACAGATACGCAGTATTTT
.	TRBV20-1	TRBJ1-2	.	CSASIGGMGATYGYTF	TGCAGTGCTAGTATTGGTGGTATGGGGGCGACCTATGGCTACACCTTC
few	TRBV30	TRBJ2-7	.	CAWNPGHSYEQYF	TGTGCCTGGAACCCGGGGCACTCCTACGAGCAGTACTTC
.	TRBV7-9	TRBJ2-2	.	CASSRTPTANTGELFF	TGTGCCAGCAGCCGAACACCGACTGCGAACACCGGGGAGCTGTTTTTT
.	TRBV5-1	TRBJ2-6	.	CASSFFAGANVLTF	TGCGCCAGCAGCTTTTTCGCTGGGGCCAACGTCCTGACTTTC
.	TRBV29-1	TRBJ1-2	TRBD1	CSVRGGGRQGASGYTF	TGCAGCGTTCGGGGAGGTGGGAGACAGGGGGCGAGTGGCTACACCTTC
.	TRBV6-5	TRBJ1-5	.	CASSYARFGYNQPQHF	TGTGCCAGCAGTTACGCCCGTTTTGGTTACAATCAGCCCCAGCATTTT
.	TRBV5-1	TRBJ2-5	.	CASSPSPGTRETQYF	TGCGCCAGCAGCCCAAGTCCCGGGACGCGAGAGACCCAGTACTTC
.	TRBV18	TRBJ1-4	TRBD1	CASSPGTGHEKLFF	TGTGCCAGCTCACCTGGGACAGGGCACGAAAAACTGTTTTTT
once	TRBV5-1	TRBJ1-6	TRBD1	CASSMRTGSNSYNSPLHF	TGCGCCAGCAGCATGCGGACAGGCAGTAACTCCTATAATTCACCCCTCCACTTT
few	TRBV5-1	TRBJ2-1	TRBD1	CASSTQPGQTLF	TGCGCCAGCAGCACCCAACCGGGACAGACTCTCTTC
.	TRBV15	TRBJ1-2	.	CATSRKVTDNYGYTF	TGTGCCACCAGCAGAAAAGTAACAGATAACTATGGCTACACCTTC
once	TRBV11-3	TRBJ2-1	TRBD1	CASSPGQASYNEQFF	TGTGCCAGCAGCCCTGGACAGGCCTCCTACAATGAGCAGTTCTTC
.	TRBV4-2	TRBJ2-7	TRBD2	CASSQDTGLGYYEQYF	TGTGCCAGCAGCCAAGATACTGGACTAGGTTACTACGAGCAGTACTTC
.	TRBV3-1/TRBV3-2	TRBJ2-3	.	CASSQRRRGGSLTDTQYF	TGTGCCAGCAGCCAACGGCGGCGGGGCGGGTCCCTCACAGATACGCAGTATTTT
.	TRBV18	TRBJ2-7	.	CASSPHPDTYEQYF	TGTGCCAGCTCACCCCACCCAGACACCTACGAGCAGTACTTC
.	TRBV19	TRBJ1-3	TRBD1	CASATGNSGNTIYF	TGTGCCAGCGCGACAGGGAACTCTGGAAACACCATATATTTT
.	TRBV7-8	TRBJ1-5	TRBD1	CASSPAPGTENQPQHF	TGTGCCAGCAGCCCCGCGCCCGGGACAGAAAATCAGCCCCAGCATTTT
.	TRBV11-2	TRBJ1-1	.	CASSLDLSRPGAFF	TGTGCCAGCAGCTTAGATCTTAGCCGTCCTGGAGCTTTCTTT
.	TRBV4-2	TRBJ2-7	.	CASSQESRRVEQYF	TGTGCCAGCAGCCAAGAAAGCAGGAGAGTGGAGCAGTACTTC
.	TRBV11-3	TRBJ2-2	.	CASSLGGFGTGELFF	TGTGCCAGCAGCTTAGGGGGTTTTGGCACCGGGGAGCTGTTTTTT
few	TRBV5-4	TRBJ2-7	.	CASSLFGYSYEQYF	TGTGCCAGCAGCTTATTCGGGTATTCCTACGAGCAGTACTTC
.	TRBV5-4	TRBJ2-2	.	CASSFVSGELFF	TGTGCCAGCAGCTTTGTTAGCGGGGAGCTGTTTTTT
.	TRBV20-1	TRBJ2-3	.	CSVRVADTQYF	TGCAGTGTAAGGGTCGCAGATACGCAGTATTTT
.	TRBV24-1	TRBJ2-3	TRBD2	CATSDSLAGDTQYF	TGTGCCACCAGTGATTCGCTAGCGGGAGATACGCAGTATTTT
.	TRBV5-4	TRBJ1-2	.	CASYYRGGGDYGYTF	TGTGCCAGCTACTATAGGGGAGGGGGAGACTATGGCTACACCTTC
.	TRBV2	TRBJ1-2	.	CASSATTGLHYGYTF	TGTGCCAGCAGTGCTACGACAGGTCTGCACTATGGCTACACCTTC
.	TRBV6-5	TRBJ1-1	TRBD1	CASVQGTRRTEAFF	TGTGCCAGCGTACAGGGGACTCGGCGCACTGAAGCTTTCTTT
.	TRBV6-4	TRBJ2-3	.	CASSQLPEGPDTQYF	TGTGCCAGCAGTCAGCTACCCGAGGGTCCAGATACGCAGTATTTT
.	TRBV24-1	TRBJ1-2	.	CATSDLEQRACYTF	TGTGCCACCAGTGATTTGGAACAGAGAGCCTGCTACACCTTC
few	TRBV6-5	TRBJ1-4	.	CASSMTVPVNEKLFF	TGTGCCAGCAGTATGACGGTCCCCGTCAATGAAAAACTGTTTTTT
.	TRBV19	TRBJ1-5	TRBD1	CASTHGTGGRHQPQHF	TGTGCCAGTACCCACGGGACAGGGGGAAGGCATCAGCCCCAGCATTTT
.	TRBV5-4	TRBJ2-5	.	CASSLEVTEETQYF	TGTGCCAGCAGCTTGGAAGTGACGGAAGAGACCCAGTACTTC